Listed below are T cell receptor beta chains from one sample, sequenced in a study of T-cell reconstitution after alpha-beta-depleted transplantation in children. TCRdb re-called the PCR reads through MiXCR, storing one row per CDR3 protein. The sample holds approximately 980,000 distinct CDR3 sequences, less than 30% seen once. This material consisted of PBMCs, mostly from graft donor cells, taken 360 days after TCRalphabeta/CD19-depleted stem cell transplant. The receptors come from a boy under three years old who had a stem cell transplant for SCID, so the T cells may come from the graft donor. The CDR3 runs from the conserved cysteine through the conserved F or W. The order of the fields is J gene, D gene, V gene, clone size, CDR3 protein, CDR3 DNA. A D gene is named only where the DNA matches it firmly. Size tells how often a clone was seen (once, few, many) or the class of an expanded clone, and some rows leave it out.

J: TRBJ2-7
D: NA
V: TRBV4-3
size: NA
CDR3: CASSQSFGLGGIFEQYF
DNA: TGCGCCAGCAGCCAATCCTTCGGACTGGGGGGAATCTTCGAGCAGTACTTC

J: TRBJ1-3
D: NA
V: TRBV7-6
size: NA
CDR3: CASSPWDNGGGNTIYF
DNA: TGTGCCAGCAGCCCGTGGGATAACGGCGGAGGTAACACCATATATTTT

J: TRBJ2-1
D: NA
V: TRBV20-1
size: few
CDR3: CSARDQGGLHNEQFF
DNA: TGCAGTGCTAGAGATCAGGGGGGACTCCACAATGAGCAGTTCTTC

J: TRBJ2-1
D: NA
V: TRBV12-3/TRBV12-4
size: few
CDR3: CASSFTGTGSREQFF
DNA: TGTGCCAGCAGTTTTACCGGGACTGGGAGCCGTGAGCAGTTCTTC

J: TRBJ2-7
D: TRBD1
V: TRBV5-1
size: NA
CDR3: CASSLNRGYAYEQYF
DNA: TGCGCCAGCAGCTTGAACAGGGGTTACGCCTACGAGCAGTACTTC

J: TRBJ2-3
D: NA
V: TRBV15
size: few
CDR3: CATSRGSDTQYF
DNA: TGTGCCACCAGCAGAGGTAGTGATACGCAGTATTTT

J: TRBJ2-5
D: NA
V: TRBV6-1
size: many
CDR3: CASSEWGHLPRETQYF
DNA: TGTGCCAGCAGTGAATGGGGGCACTTGCCGAGAGAGACCCAGTACTTC

J: TRBJ2-5
D: TRBD1
V: TRBV12-3/TRBV12-4
size: few
CDR3: CASNLDRFTETQYF
DNA: TGTGCCAGCAACCTGGACAGGTTTACGGAGACCCAGTACTTC

J: TRBJ2-1
D: NA
V: TRBV30
size: once
CDR3: CAFRGRGNEQFF
DNA: TGTGCCTTCCGGGGGCGGGGGAATGAGCAGTTCTTC

J: TRBJ2-1
D: NA
V: TRBV4-3
size: NA
CDR3: CASSQGLRDEQFF
DNA: TGCGCCAGCAGCCAAGGTCTACGCGATGAGCAGTTCTTC

J: TRBJ2-7
D: NA
V: TRBV5-1
size: NA
CDR3: CASSLVPRTRLYEQYF
DNA: TGCGCCAGCAGCTTGGTGCCACGGACCAGACTCTACGAGCAGTACTTC

J: TRBJ1-2
D: NA
V: TRBV29-1
size: NA
CDR3: CSVGSQGGYTF
DNA: TGCAGCGTTGGGTCCCAGGGGGGCTACACCTTC

J: TRBJ2-3
D: NA
V: TRBV9
size: NA
CDR3: CASSVVGGTHDTQYF
DNA: TGTGCCAGCAGCGTAGTAGGAGGGACCCATGATACGCAGTATTTT

J: TRBJ2-7
D: NA
V: TRBV5-1
size: few
CDR3: CASSLAGTGIPGSRYEQYF
DNA: TGCGCCAGCAGCTTGGCCGGAACGGGGATCCCTGGGTCGCGATACGAGCAGTACTTC

J: TRBJ1-4
D: NA
V: TRBV4-1
size: NA
CDR3: CASSQVSSPSEKLFF
DNA: TGCGCCAGCAGCCAAGTATCGAGCCCTAGCGAAAAACTGTTTTTT

J: TRBJ1-1
D: TRBD1
V: TRBV12-3/TRBV12-4
size: NA
CDR3: CASSLQDRGGTEAFF
DNA: TGTGCCAGCAGTTTACAGGACAGGGGGGGCACTGAAGCTTTCTTT

J: TRBJ2-2
D: TRBD2
V: TRBV5-1
size: few
CDR3: CASTGTSGSANTGELFF
DNA: TGCGCCAGCACCGGGACTAGCGGGAGCGCGAACACCGGGGAGCTGTTTTTT

J: TRBJ2-1
D: TRBD1
V: TRBV7-2
size: NA
CDR3: CASGRTGGYNERFF
DNA: TGTGCCAGCGGAAGGACAGGGGGATACAATGAGCGGTTCTTC

J: TRBJ2-7
D: NA
V: TRBV2
size: NA
CDR3: CASSEGLVDYEQYF
DNA: TGTGCCAGCAGTGAAGGATTGGTCGACTACGAGCAGTACTTC

J: TRBJ2-7
D: NA
V: TRBV9
size: few
CDR3: CASSVDEGPWIYEQYF
DNA: TGTGCCAGCAGCGTAGACGAGGGCCCCTGGATCTACGAGCAGTACTTC

J: TRBJ2-3
D: NA
V: TRBV20-1
size: NA
CDR3: CSARDAAWGTDTQYF
DNA: TGCAGTGCTAGAGATGCGGCGTGGGGCACAGATACGCAGTATTTT

J: TRBJ1-1
D: NA
V: TRBV12-3/TRBV12-4
size: NA
CDR3: CASSTAGVNTEAFF
DNA: TGTGCCAGCAGTACCGCGGGGGTGAACACTGAAGCTTTCTTT

J: TRBJ2-7
D: TRBD2
V: TRBV20-1
size: NA
CDR3: CSARTSGIYEQYF
DNA: TGCAGTGCTAGGACTAGCGGAATCTACGAGCAGTACTTC

J: TRBJ2-7
D: NA
V: TRBV6-2/TRBV6-3
size: few
CDR3: CASSYSIAGGTAKDEQYF
DNA: TGTGCCAGCAGTTACTCGATTGCAGGCGGGACAGCAAAAGACGAGCAGTACTTC

J: TRBJ2-2
D: NA
V: TRBV12-3/TRBV12-4
size: NA
CDR3: CASTREVDTGELFF
DNA: TGTGCCAGCACGAGGGAGGTGGACACCGGGGAGCTGTTTTTT

J: TRBJ2-2
D: NA
V: TRBV10-3
size: NA
CDR3: CAIWTAGAGELFF
DNA: TGTGCCATATGGACAGCCGGCGCCGGGGAGCTGTTTTTT

J: TRBJ2-7
D: NA
V: TRBV10-3
size: few
CDR3: CAISARGTDSYEQYF
DNA: TGTGCCATCAGTGCGCGGGGGACAGACTCCTACGAGCAGTACTTC

J: TRBJ1-5
D: NA
V: TRBV5-5
size: NA
CDR3: CASSLAGRGRNQPQHF
DNA: TGTGCCAGCAGCTTAGCTGGCAGGGGAAGAAATCAGCCCCAGCATTTT

J: TRBJ2-3
D: NA
V: TRBV10-3
size: once
CDR3: CAISDGLALTDTQYF
DNA: TGTGCCATCAGTGACGGCTTGGCCCTCACAGATACGCAGTATTTT

J: TRBJ2-7
D: NA
V: TRBV25-1
size: NA
CDR3: CASSEVGLHEQYF
DNA: TGTGCCAGCAGTGAAGTCGGCCTCCACGAGCAGTACTTC

J: TRBJ2-3
D: TRBD2
V: TRBV4-3
size: NA
CDR3: CASSQDHGGRGTQYF
DNA: TGCGCCAGCAGCCAAGACCACGGCGGGAGAGGTACGCAGTATTTT

J: TRBJ2-3
D: NA
V: TRBV5-1
size: NA
CDR3: CASSLPRLGGADTQYF
DNA: TGCGCCAGCAGCTTGCCCCGACTAGGAGGGGCAGATACGCAGTATTTT

J: TRBJ2-7
D: NA
V: TRBV6-5
size: NA
CDR3: CASSYSSNRDSPEQYF
DNA: TGTGCCAGCAGTTACTCGAGTAACAGGGACTCCCCCGAGCAGTACTTC

J: TRBJ2-3
D: NA
V: TRBV20-1
size: NA
CDR3: CSARIPPRTQYF
DNA: TGCAGTGCTAGGATCCCGCCCCGTACGCAGTATTTT

J: TRBJ2-1
D: NA
V: TRBV12-3/TRBV12-4
size: NA
CDR3: CASYPGATDNEQFF
DNA: TGTGCCAGCTACCCGGGTGCAACAGACAATGAGCAGTTCTTC

J: TRBJ2-1
D: NA
V: TRBV5-1
size: NA
CDR3: CASSHGGGSNEQFF
DNA: TGCGCCAGCAGCCACGGCGGAGGGAGCAATGAGCAGTTCTTC

J: TRBJ2-3
D: TRBD2
V: TRBV25-1
size: NA
CDR3: CASSLAGGGGDTQYF
DNA: TGTGCCAGCAGTCTAGCGGGGGGCGGGGGAGATACGCAGTATTTT

J: TRBJ1-4
D: NA
V: TRBV5-1
size: NA
CDR3: CASTPGGGNEKLFF
DNA: TGCGCCAGCACCCCTGGGGGGGGAAATGAAAAACTGTTTTTT

J: TRBJ1-4
D: NA
V: TRBV20-1
size: NA
CDR3: CSARAYDRLRGYEKLFF
DNA: TGCAGTGCTAGAGCCTATGACAGGCTCCGAGGGTACGAAAAACTGTTTTTT

J: TRBJ1-1
D: NA
V: TRBV12-3/TRBV12-4
size: NA
CDR3: CASSLVATNTEAFF
DNA: TGTGCCAGCAGTTTGGTCGCGACAAACACTGAAGCTTTCTTT

J: TRBJ2-5
D: NA
V: TRBV20-1
size: few
CDR3: CSARGTGEETQYF
DNA: TGCAGTGCTAGAGGGACGGGAGAAGAGACCCAGTACTTC

J: TRBJ2-5
D: TRBD1
V: TRBV20-1
size: NA
CDR3: CSAPGGQETQYF
DNA: TGCAGTGCGCCAGGGGGCCAAGAGACCCAGTACTTC